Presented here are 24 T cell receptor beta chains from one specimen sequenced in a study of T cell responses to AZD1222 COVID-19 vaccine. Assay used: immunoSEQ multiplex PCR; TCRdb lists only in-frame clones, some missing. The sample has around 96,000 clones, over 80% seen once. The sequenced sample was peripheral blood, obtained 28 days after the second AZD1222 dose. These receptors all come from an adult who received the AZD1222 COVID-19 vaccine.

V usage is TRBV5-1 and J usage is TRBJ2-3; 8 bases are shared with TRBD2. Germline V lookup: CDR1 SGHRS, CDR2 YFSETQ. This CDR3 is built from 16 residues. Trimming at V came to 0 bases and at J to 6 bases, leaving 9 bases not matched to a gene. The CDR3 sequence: CASSLEPIGTRDTQYF. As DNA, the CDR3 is TGCGCCAGCAGCTTGGAACCAATAGGGACTAGGGATACGCAGTATTTT.

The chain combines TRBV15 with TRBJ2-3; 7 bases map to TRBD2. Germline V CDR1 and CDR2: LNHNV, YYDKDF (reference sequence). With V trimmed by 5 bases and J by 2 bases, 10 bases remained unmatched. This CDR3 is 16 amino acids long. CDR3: CATSRNQAGTTDTQYF. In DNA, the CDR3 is TGTGCCACCAGCCGAAACCAAGCGGGAACCACAGATACGCAGTATTTT.

The CDR3 protein is CATSRRTEAFF. As DNA, the CDR3 is TGTGCCACCAGCAGGCGGACTGAAGCTTTCTTT. The rearrangement links TRBV15 to TRBJ1-1; D is ambiguous. The germline V gene has CDR1 LNHNV and CDR2 YYDKDF (reference sequence). V was cut by 3 bases and J by 5 bases, with 4 bases left in between. This CDR3 has 11 residues.

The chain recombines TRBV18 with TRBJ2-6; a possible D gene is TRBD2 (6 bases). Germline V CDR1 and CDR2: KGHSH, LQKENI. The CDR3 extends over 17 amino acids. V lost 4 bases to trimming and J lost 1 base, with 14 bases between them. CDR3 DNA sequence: TGTGCCAGCTCACAATGGGCGGGGTCTTCTGGGGCCAACGTCCTGACTTTC. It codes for CASSQWAGSSGANVLTF.

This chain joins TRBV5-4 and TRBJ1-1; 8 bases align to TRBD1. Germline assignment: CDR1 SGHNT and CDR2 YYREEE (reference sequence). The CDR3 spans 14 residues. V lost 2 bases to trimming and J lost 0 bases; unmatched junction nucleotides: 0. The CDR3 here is CASSLQGVNTEAFF. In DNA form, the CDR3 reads TGTGCCAGCAGCTTACAGGGGGTGAACACTGAAGCTTTCTTT.

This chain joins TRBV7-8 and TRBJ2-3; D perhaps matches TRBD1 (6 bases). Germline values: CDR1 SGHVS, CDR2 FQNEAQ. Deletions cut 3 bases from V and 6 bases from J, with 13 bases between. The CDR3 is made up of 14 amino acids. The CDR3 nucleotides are TGTGCCAGCAGCTTTAGAGGGGGAACGGATACGCAGTATTTT. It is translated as CASSFRGGTDTQYF. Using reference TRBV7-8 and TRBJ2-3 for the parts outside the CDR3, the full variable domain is GAGVSQSPRYKVAKRGQDVALRCDPISGHVSLFWYQQALGQGPEFLTYFQNEAQLDKSGLPSDRFFAERPEGSVSTLKIQRTQQEDSAVYLCASSFRGGTDTQYFGPGTRLTVL.

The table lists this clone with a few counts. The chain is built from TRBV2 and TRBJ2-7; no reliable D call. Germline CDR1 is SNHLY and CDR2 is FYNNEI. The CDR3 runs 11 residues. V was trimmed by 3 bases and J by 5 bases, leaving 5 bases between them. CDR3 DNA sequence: TGTGCCAGCAGTGAGTACGACGAGCAGTACTTC. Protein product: CASSEYDEQYF.

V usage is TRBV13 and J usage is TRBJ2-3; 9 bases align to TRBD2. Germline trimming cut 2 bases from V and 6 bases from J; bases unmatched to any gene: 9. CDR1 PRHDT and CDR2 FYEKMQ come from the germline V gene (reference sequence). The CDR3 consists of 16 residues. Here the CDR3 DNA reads TGTGCCAGCAGCTTACGGACTAGCGTGAACGGGGATACGCAGTATTTT. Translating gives CASSLRTSVNGDTQYF.

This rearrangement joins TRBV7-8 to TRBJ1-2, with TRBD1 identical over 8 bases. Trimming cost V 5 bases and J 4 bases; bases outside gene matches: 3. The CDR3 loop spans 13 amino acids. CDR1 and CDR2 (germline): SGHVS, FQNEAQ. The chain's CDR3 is CASSRTGPYGYTF. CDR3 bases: TGTGCCAGCAGCCGGACAGGGCCCTATGGCTACACCTTC.

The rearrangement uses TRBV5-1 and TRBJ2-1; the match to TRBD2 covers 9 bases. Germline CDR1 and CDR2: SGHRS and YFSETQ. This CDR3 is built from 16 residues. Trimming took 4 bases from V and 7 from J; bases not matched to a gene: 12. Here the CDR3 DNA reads TGCGCCAGCAGCCCGGTTATCTCGGGACTAGCAAATGAGCAGTTCTTC. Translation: CASSPVISGLANEQFF.

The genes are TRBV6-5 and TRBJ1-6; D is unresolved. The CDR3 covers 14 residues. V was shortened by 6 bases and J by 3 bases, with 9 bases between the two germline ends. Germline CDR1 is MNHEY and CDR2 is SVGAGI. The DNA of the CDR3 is TGTGCCAGCAGCTGGGCCAACTATAATTCACCCCTCCACTTT. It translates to CASSWANYNSPLHF.

CDR3: CASSNQVGDTQYF. The CDR3 DNA reads as TGTGCCAGCAGCAACCAAGTCGGCGATACGCAGTATTTT. The V call is TRBV7-2, the J call TRBJ2-3; D unclear. This CDR3 comprises 13 residues. Germline CDR1 and CDR2: SGHTA and FQGNSA. Trimming left V 5 bases short and J 6 bases short, with 12 bases between.

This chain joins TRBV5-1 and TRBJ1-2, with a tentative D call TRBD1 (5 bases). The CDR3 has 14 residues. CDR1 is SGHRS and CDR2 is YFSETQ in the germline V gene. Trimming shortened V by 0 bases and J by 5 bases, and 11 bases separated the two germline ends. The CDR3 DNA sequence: TGCGCCAGCAGCTTGGCCGGGGCAGTTTATGGCTACACCTTC. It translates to CASSLAGAVYGYTF.

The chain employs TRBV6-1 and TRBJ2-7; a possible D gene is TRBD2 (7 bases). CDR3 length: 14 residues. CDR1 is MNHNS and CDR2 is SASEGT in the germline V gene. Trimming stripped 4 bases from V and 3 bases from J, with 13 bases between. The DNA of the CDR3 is TGTGCCAGCAGTGGGGGGGGGCAAAGCTACGAGCAGTACTTC. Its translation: CASSGGGQSYEQYF.

DNA for the CDR3: TGTGCCAGCTCTGACCCGGGCCGCACAGATACGCAGTATTTT. It translates to CASSDPGRTDTQYF. This chain connects TRBV18 to TRBJ2-3; D call uncertain. CDR3 length: 14 residues. Germline-derived CDR1 and CDR2 are KGHSH and LQKENI. Trimming removed 6 bases at V and 1 base at J, with 11 bases between.

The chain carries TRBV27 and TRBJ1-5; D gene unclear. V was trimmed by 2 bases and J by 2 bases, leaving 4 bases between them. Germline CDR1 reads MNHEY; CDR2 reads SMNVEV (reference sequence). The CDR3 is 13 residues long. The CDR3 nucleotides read TGTGCCAGCAGTTTAAACGGCAATCAGCCCCAGCATTTT. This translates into CASSLNGNQPQHF.

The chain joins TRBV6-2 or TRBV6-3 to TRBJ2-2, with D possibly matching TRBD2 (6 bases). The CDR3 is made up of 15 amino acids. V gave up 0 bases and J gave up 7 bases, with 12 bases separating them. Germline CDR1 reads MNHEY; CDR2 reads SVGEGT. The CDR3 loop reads CASSYSAGSGGELFF. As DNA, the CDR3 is TGTGCCAGCAGTTACTCCGCGGGGAGCGGCGGGGAGCTGTTTTTT.

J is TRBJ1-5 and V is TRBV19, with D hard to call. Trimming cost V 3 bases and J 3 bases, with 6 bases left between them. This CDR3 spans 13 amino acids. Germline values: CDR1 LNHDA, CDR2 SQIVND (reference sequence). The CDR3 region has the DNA TGTGCCAGTAGTATTCAGATCAATCAGCCCCAGCATTTT. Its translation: CASSIQINQPQHF.

The CDR3 protein is CASSMRGGHEQYF. Here the CDR3 DNA reads TGTGCCAGTTCAATGAGGGGGGGCCACGAGCAGTACTTC. The chain recombines TRBV7-3 with TRBJ2-7, with a possible D match to TRBD2 (7 bases). Germline CDR1 reads SGHTA; CDR2 reads FQGTGA. This CDR3 has 13 amino acids. V was clipped by 9 bases and J by 5 bases, with 17 bases between them.

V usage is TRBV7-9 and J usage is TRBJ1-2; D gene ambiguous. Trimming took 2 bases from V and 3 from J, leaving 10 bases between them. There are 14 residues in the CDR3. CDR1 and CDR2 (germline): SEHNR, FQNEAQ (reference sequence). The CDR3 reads CASSLNRGDYGYTF. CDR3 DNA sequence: TGTGCCAGCAGCTTAAATAGAGGAGACTATGGCTACACCTTC.

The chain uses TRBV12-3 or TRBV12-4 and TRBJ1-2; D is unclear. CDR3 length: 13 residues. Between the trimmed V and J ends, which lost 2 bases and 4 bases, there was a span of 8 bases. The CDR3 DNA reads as TGTGCCAGCAGTTTATATCGGGCCTATGGCTACACCTTC. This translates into CASSLYRAYGYTF.

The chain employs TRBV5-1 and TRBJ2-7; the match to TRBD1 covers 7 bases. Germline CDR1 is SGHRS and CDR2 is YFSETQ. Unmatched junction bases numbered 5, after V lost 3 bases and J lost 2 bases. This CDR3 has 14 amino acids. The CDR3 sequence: CASSSGQAPYEQYF. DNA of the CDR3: TGCGCCAGCAGCTCCGGACAGGCACCCTACGAGCAGTACTTC.

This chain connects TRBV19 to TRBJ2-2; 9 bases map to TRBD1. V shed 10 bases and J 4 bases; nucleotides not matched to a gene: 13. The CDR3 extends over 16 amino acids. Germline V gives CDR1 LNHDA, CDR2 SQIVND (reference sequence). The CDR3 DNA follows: TGTGCCAACCACCCACCGGGACAGGGAAGCACCGGGGAGCTGTTTTTT. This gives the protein CANHPPGQGSTGELFF.

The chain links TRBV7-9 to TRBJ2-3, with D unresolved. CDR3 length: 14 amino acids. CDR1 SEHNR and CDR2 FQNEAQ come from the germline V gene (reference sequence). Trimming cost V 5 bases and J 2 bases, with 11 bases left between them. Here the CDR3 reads CASSGLRLTDTQYF. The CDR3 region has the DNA TGTGCCAGCAGCGGCTTGCGGCTCACAGATACGCAGTATTTT.